The 19 T cell receptor beta chains below were found in one sample sequenced in a study of T cell responses to AZD1222 COVID-19 vaccine. Clones were read by immunoSEQ multiplex PCR, and TCRdb kept only the in-frame ones, dropping some. Altogether 15,000 to 20,000 clones are present, around 81% being singletons, with the ten largest covering 21%. This specimen consisted of peripheral blood, obtained 28 days after the second AZD1222 dose. The receptors were gathered from an adult who received the AZD1222 COVID-19 vaccine.

The chain combines TRBV7-2 with TRBJ1-2; D unresolved. Trimming cost V 5 bases and J 0 bases, with 13 bases left between them. Germline V gene data show CDR1 as SGHTA and CDR2 as FQGNSA. CDR3 length equals 15 residues. Here the CDR3 reads CASSPTPLTNYGYTF. The DNA for the CDR3 is TGTGCCAGCAGCCCCACCCCCCTTACTAACTATGGCTACACCTTC.

The V and J genes are TRBV29-1 and TRBJ1-2, with a tentative D call TRBD1 (5 bases). The CDR3 has 15 amino acids. The germline V gene has CDR1 SQVTM and CDR2 ANQGSEA. V was cut by 1 base and J by 0 bases, with 12 bases left in between. The CDR3 loop reads CSVEGGANANYGYTF. The CDR3 DNA reads as TGCAGCGTTGAAGGAGGGGCAAATGCTAACTATGGCTACACCTTC.

This chain connects TRBV6-5 to TRBJ2-7; unclear D gene. The V gene's germline CDR1 is MNHEY and CDR2 SVGAGI. The CDR3 length is 16 residues. The V and J ends lost 2 bases and 2 bases respectively, with 16 bases between them. CDR3 region: CASSYPLGQEPYEQYF. The CDR3 region has the DNA TGTGCCAGCAGTTACCCTCTCGGGCAAGAACCCTACGAGCAGTACTTC.

The genes are TRBV5-4 and TRBJ2-3; 10 positions agree with TRBD1. V was clipped by 0 bases and J by 4 bases; unmatched bases: 5. The CDR3 is made up of 16 amino acids. CDR1 is SGHNT, CDR2 YYREEE, per germline (reference sequence). The CDR3 DNA reads TGTGCCAGCAGCTTGGCCGGGACAGGGGAGGCAGATACGCAGTATTTT. It is translated as CASSLAGTGEADTQYF.

V gene TRBV15 combines with J gene TRBJ1-6, with D perhaps matching TRBD1 (6 bases). The CDR3 is made up of 14 amino acids. V was shortened by 1 base and J by 9 bases, with 10 bases between the two germline ends. CDR1 and CDR2 from the germline V gene are LNHNV and YYDKDF (reference sequence). The CDR3 DNA reads as TGTGCCACCAGCAGAGCGCAGGGGACTTCACCCCTCCACTTT. Translation: CATSRAQGTSPLHF.

The chain carries TRBV11-3 and TRBJ2-7; a weak D match, TRBD2 (5 bases). Trimming took off 3 bases at V and 7 bases at J, with 13 bases between the two ends. Germline CDR1 and CDR2: SGHNT and YENEEA. The CDR3 runs to 13 residues. The CDR3 here is CASSFTSGGEQYF. The CDR3 DNA reads TGTGCCAGCAGCTTCACTTCAGGCGGGGAGCAGTACTTC.

The chain has TRBV4-1 and TRBJ2-7, with a weak D call TRBD1 (5 bases). V was pared by 0 bases and J by 12 bases, with 21 bases between. Germline-derived CDR1 and CDR2 are MGHRA and YSYEKL. The length of the CDR3 is 15 residues. CDR3 in DNA: TGCGCCAGCAGCCAAGAGGTAGAGACAGACGCAGAGGCGTACTTC. Translating gives CASSQEVETDAEAYF.

The rearrangement uses TRBV5-8 and TRBJ2-3; 11 bases fit TRBD2. Unmatched junction bases numbered 18, after V lost 6 bases and J lost 6 bases. Germline CDR1 SGHTS, CDR2 YDEGEE. There are 18 residues in the CDR3. The CDR3 here is CASTVDGSGRANVDTQYF. The CDR3 DNA reads as TGTGCCAGCACCGTGGATGGTAGCGGGAGGGCCAACGTGGATACGCAGTATTTT.

This clone was counted a few times. The sample holds other DNA sequences that translate to the same CDR3. This rearrangement joins TRBV5-1 to TRBJ2-1; 9 positions agree with TRBD1. Losses at the gene ends were 3 bases for V and 6 bases for J; bases not matched to a gene: 7. The CDR3 totals 15 residues. Germline-derived CDR1 and CDR2 are SGHRS and YFSETQ. The chain's CDR3 is CASSSGQGVSNEQFF. CDR3 in DNA: TGCGCCAGCAGCTCGGGACAGGGCGTTTCCAATGAGCAGTTCTTC.

This rearrangement joins TRBV21-1 to TRBJ2-7; no DNA check was done on the table's D call, TRBD1. TRBV21-1 is a pseudogene segment. This CDR3 region has 18 residues. As DNA, the CDR3 is TGTGCCAGCAGCAAAGGGTCAGGGGGCGCATTAACGACCTACGAGCAGTACTTC. It yields the protein CASSKGSGGALTTYEQYF.

This clone has only a few counts. The rearrangement joins TRBV5-1 to TRBJ1-3, with a possible D match to TRBD1 (5 bases). The germline V gene encodes CDR1 SGHRS and CDR2 YFSETQ. CDR3 length: 16 residues. V gave up 4 bases and J gave up 1 base, with 15 bases separating them. The CDR3 reads CASSLLGLMSGNTIYF. The CDR3 bases are TGCGCCAGCAGCCTCCTGGGACTCATGTCTGGAAACACCATATATTTT.

The gene calls are TRBV15 and TRBJ1-1, with 8 positions matching TRBD1. Per the germline V gene, CDR1 is LNHNV and CDR2 is YYDKDF (reference sequence). The CDR3 sequence is 15 residues long. Trimming removed 4 bases from V and 6 bases from J; junction bases left unmatched: 10. The CDR3 bases are TGTGCCACCAGCACATCGACAGGGGTGTCTTCTGAAGCTTTCTTT. Its translation is CATSTSTGVSSEAFF.

This clone was detected a few times. Other nucleotide sequences in the sample specify the same CDR3. The rearrangement joins TRBV6-5 to TRBJ1-1, with a possible D match to TRBD1 (5 bases). V lost 3 bases and J lost 5, with 7 bases in between. Germline assignment: CDR1 MNHEY and CDR2 SVGAGI. The CDR3 runs to 12 residues. This chain's CDR3 is CASSYGGTEAFF. The CDR3 DNA sequence: TGTGCCAGCAGTTATGGGGGGACTGAAGCTTTCTTT.

V and J are TRBV5-1 and TRBJ2-5, with TRBD1 matching 7 bases. Germline loops: CDR1 SGHRS, CDR2 YFSETQ. The CDR3 is made up of 15 amino acids. The ends lost 7 bases at V and 3 bases at J; junction bases unmatched: 12. The CDR3 nucleotides read TGCGCCAGCTCTCGGACAGGCTTAGAGGAAGAGACCCAGTACTTC. It yields the protein CASSRTGLEEETQYF.

This chain connects TRBV5-1 to TRBJ1-2; D uncertain. V shed 1 base and J shed 0 bases, with 10 bases lying between them. The V gene's germline CDR1 is SGHRS and CDR2 YFSETQ. The CDR3 covers 15 residues. CDR3 loop: CASSLSPGTNYGYTF. CDR3 bases: TGCGCCAGCAGCTTGTCTCCTGGAACTAACTATGGCTACACCTTC. Drawing the rest from reference TRBV5-1 and TRBJ1-2, the complete variable domain is KAGVTQTPRYLIKTRGQQVTLSCSPISGHRSVSWYQQTPGQGLQFLFEYFSETQRNKGNFPGRFSGRQFSNSRSEMNVSTLELGDSALYLCASSLSPGTNYGYTFGSGTRLTVV.

The chain recombines TRBV6-2 or TRBV6-3 with TRBJ2-1, with D possibly matching TRBD2 (6 bases). Looked up from germline, CDR1 is MNHEY and CDR2 is SVGEGT. CDR3 size: 15 residues. Trimming left V 6 bases short and J 1 base short, with 13 bases between. The CDR3 loop reads CASSLGGGSYNEQFF. CDR3 DNA sequence: TGTGCCAGCAGCCTGGGGGGAGGTTCCTACAATGAGCAGTTCTTC.

In this sample, this clone turned up once. The gene calls are TRBV18 and TRBJ2-7; 10 bases are a match to TRBD1. The CDR3 runs 14 residues. V lost 6 bases and J lost 2; bases outside the gene matches: 4. Germline loops: CDR1 KGHSH, CDR2 LQKENI. The CDR3 region is CASSPGTGAYEQYF. The CDR3, as DNA: TGTGCCAGCTCTCCCGGGACAGGGGCCTACGAGCAGTACTTC. The variable domain in full, completed from reference TRBV18 and TRBJ2-7, reads NAGVMQNPRHLVRRRGQEARLRCSPMKGHSHVYWYRQLPEEGLKFMVYLQKENIIDESGMPKERFSAEFPKEGPSILRIQQVVRGDSAAYFCASSPGTGAYEQYFGPGTRLTVT.

This chain connects TRBV10-3 to TRBJ2-3, with a tentative D call TRBD1 (8 bases). V dropped 5 bases and J dropped 5 bases, with 17 bases sitting between them. Per germline, CDR1 ENHRY and CDR2 SYGVKD. The CDR3 contains 15 residues. The CDR3 nucleotides are TGTGCCATCAGTCCACAGGGGGGGGTCGGAGATACGCAGTATTTT. This encodes CAISPQGGVGDTQYF.

The chain recombines TRBV11-3 with TRBJ2-3, with TRBD1 as a possible D gene (5 bases). CDR1 SGHNT and CDR2 YENEEA come from the germline V gene. The V end lost 1 base, the J end lost 5 bases, and 10 bases lay between the germline ends. There are 14 residues in the CDR3. CDR3 nucleotides: TGTGCCAGCAGCTTAGGGCAGGGTCAAGATACGCAGTATTTT. This codes for CASSLGQGQDTQYF.